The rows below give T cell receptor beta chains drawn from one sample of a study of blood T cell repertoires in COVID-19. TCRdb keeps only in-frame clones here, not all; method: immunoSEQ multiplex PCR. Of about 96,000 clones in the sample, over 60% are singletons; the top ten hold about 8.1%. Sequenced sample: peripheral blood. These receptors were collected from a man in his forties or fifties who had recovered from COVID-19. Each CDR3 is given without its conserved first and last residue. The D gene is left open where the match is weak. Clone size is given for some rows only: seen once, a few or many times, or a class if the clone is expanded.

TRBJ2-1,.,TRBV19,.,ASSRGLNEQF
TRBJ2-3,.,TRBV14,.,ASSFQSTDTQY
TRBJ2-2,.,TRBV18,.,ASSTSTGSANTGELF
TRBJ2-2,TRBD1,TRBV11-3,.,ASSLRGRTGELF
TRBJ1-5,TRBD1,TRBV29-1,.,SALPSKTGSPQPQH
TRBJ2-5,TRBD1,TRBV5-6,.,ASSSDRGGETQY
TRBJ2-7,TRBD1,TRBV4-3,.,ASSRQGSSYEQY
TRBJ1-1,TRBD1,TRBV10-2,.,ASSGTGVGNTEAF
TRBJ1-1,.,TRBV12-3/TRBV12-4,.,ASSEVSTEAF
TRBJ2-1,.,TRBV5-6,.,ASSLARREEF
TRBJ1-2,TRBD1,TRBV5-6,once,ASSLIQGTLIGYT
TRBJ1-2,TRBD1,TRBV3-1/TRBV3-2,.,ASSQGTGGIFNGYT
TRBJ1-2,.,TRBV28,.,ASSLAGVLGYT
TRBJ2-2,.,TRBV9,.,ASSGPSGGLNTGELF
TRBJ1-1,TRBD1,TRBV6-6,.,ASSQLTGGGTTEAF